The 27 T cell receptor beta chains in this list originate from one sample, sequenced in a study of T cells in Graves' hyperthyroidism and ophthalmopathy. RNA transcripts gave rise to amplified TCR beta CDR3 regions. First-round RT-PCR with HTBI primers amplified the TCR CDR3 region. TCRdb recomputed calls from the multiplex PCR reads with MiXCR, one row per CDR3 protein. The table lists hundreds of thousands of distinct CDR3 sequences, roughly 14% of them singletons. The sequenced material came from blood. Source of these receptors: a woman in her forties with Graves' ophthalmopathy.

This clonotype was counted at least ten times. This chain links TRBV28 with TRBJ1-1; possible D gene TRBD1, 6 bases. The CDR3 runs to 14 residues. The germline gives CDR1 MDHEN, CDR2 SYDVKM. V was cut by 6 bases and J by 4 bases, with 15 bases left in between. CDR3 loop: CASSSDSLTTEAFF. CDR3 nucleotide sequence: TGTGCCAGCAGCTCGGACAGTCTTACCACTGAAGCTTTCTTT. Using reference TRBV28 and TRBJ1-1 for the parts outside the CDR3, the full variable domain is DVKVTQSSRYLVKRTGEKVFLECVQDMDHENMFWYRQDPGLGLRLIYFSYDVKMKEKGDIPEGYSVSREKKERFSLILESASTNQTSMYLCASSSDSLTTEAFFGQGTRLTVV.

In its sample, this clonotype was seen a few times. In nucleotides, the CDR3 is TGTGCCAGTAGTCCAGGGACAGAGGGGGAGCAGTACTTC. It translates to CASSPGTEGEQYF. The chain carries TRBV19 and TRBJ2-7; the match to TRBD1 covers 7 bases. In germline, CDR1 is LNHDA, CDR2 SQIVND (reference sequence). Germline trimming cut 5 bases from V and 7 bases from J; bases unmatched to any gene: 8. The CDR3 is made up of 13 amino acids.

This clonotype was seen more than once but under ten times. J is TRBJ2-2 and V is TRBV7-2; D is unresolved. Trimming took 1 base from V and 6 from J, leaving 6 bases between them. The CDR3 has 13 residues. CDR1 and CDR2 from the germline V gene are SGHTA and FQGNSA. Written as DNA, the CDR3 is TGTGCCAGCAGCTTAGAGTCAGCCGGGGAGCTGTTTTTT. This translates into CASSLESAGELFF. Full variable domain (remainder filled in from reference TRBV7-2 and TRBJ2-2): GAGVSQSPSNKVTEKGKDVELRCDPISGHTALYWYRQSLGQGLEFLIYFQGNSAPDKSGLPSDRFSAERTGGSVSTLTIQRTQQEDSAVYLCASSLESAGELFFGEGSRLTVL.

This clonotype was picked up many times. This likely reflects a read error, since a far larger clone is one base away. This chain joins TRBV12-3 or TRBV12-4 and TRBJ2-6, with D uncertain. V lost 2 bases to trimming and J lost 5 bases, with 4 bases between them. This CDR3 comprises 13 residues. CDR3 sequence (DNA): TGTGCCAGCAGTTTAAGTCGGGCCAACGTCCTGACTTTC. Protein sequence: CASSLSRANVLTF.

This clonotype was recorded at least ten times. The rearrangement uses TRBV6-1 and TRBJ2-7; the D gene could be TRBD1 or TRBD2 (5 bases each). V lost 6 bases to trimming and J lost 5 bases, with 20 bases between them. This CDR3 has 15 amino acids. Germline values: CDR1 MNHNS, CDR2 SASEGT. CDR3 nucleotides: TGTGCCAGCAGATCCCAGGGCTATATGGGAGACGAGCAGTACTTC. This translates into CASRSQGYMGDEQYF.

The chain joins TRBV7-2 to TRBJ1-1, with D possibly being TRBD1 (6 bases). The CDR3 covers 14 residues. V was cut by 2 bases and J by 3 bases, with 10 bases left in between. Looked up from germline, CDR1 is SGHTA and CDR2 is FQGNSA. For the CDR3, the DNA is TGTGCCAGCAGCTTACAGGGGATGGACACTGAAGCTTTCTTT. Protein sequence: CASSLQGMDTEAFF. Looking up the rest from reference TRBV7-2 and TRBJ1-1 gives the full variable domain: GAGVSQSPSNKVTEKGKDVELRCDPISGHTALYWYRQSLGQGLEFLIYFQGNSAPDKSGLPSDRFSAERTGGSVSTLTIQRTQQEDSAVYLCASSLQGMDTEAFFGQGTRLTVV.

This clonotype occurred many times. The V call is TRBV7-4, the J call TRBJ2-7, with 14 bases that match TRBD2. After removal of 2 bases from V and 2 bases from J, the junction contained 11 bases not matched to a gene. This CDR3 has 19 amino acids. Germline assignment: CDR1 SGHVT and CDR2 SQSDAQ. The CDR3 here is CASSLCGLAGGPNTYEQYF. For the CDR3, the DNA is TGTGCCAGCAGCTTATGTGGACTAGCGGGAGGACCCAACACCTACGAGCAGTACTTC.

Ten or more counts support this clonotype. V and J are TRBV10-2 and TRBJ2-7; TRBD2 might be the D (5 bases). Germline CDR1 reads WSHSY; CDR2 reads SAAADI. V lost 3 bases and J lost 2, with 14 bases in between. This CDR3 comprises 15 residues. CDR3 bases: TGCGCCAGCAGTGACCGGCGAGGGCAGGCCTACGAGCAGTACTTC. It codes for CASSDRRGQAYEQYF.

There are many counts of this clonotype. This chain connects TRBV7-8 to TRBJ1-2, with D tentatively TRBD1 (6 bases). Trimming removed 1 base from V and 3 bases from J, with 12 bases in between. CDR1 and CDR2 from the germline V gene are SGHVS and FQNEAQ. The CDR3 is 15 residues long. Written as DNA, the CDR3 is TGTGCCAGCAGCTTAGGGTGGGACACAGACTATGGCTACACCTTC. It is translated as CASSLGWDTDYGYTF.

This clonotype was picked up a small number of times. Given a much more abundant clone one base away, this may be a read error. The chain links TRBV29-1 to TRBJ2-5, with unresolved D. Trimming removed 2 bases from V and 4 bases from J, with 11 bases in between. Germline lookup yields CDR1 SQVTM and CDR2 ANQGSEA. CDR3 length: 13 residues. The CDR3 nucleotides are TGCAGCGTTGAATTCCTGCCTGGAGAGACCCAGTACTTC. Translation gives CSVEFLPGETQYF.

V is TRBV20-1 and J is TRBJ2-7; no clear D gene. The V end lost 3 bases, the J end lost 0 bases, and 9 bases lay between the germline ends. Per the germline V gene, CDR1 is DFQATT and CDR2 is SNEGSKA (reference sequence). This CDR3 is built from 13 residues. As DNA, the CDR3 is TGCAGTGCTAGGTGGGCAGCCTCCTACGAGCAGTACTTC. This codes for CSARWAASYEQYF.

This clonotype was seen many times. V usage is TRBV28 and J usage is TRBJ2-5, with D uncertain. CDR1 MDHEN and CDR2 SYDVKM come from the germline V gene. V was clipped by 7 bases and J by 0 bases, with 12 bases between them. The CDR3 is 14 amino acids. The DNA of the CDR3 is TGTGCCAGCACCCACCCCCGCGACCAAGAGACCCAGTACTTC. Encoded protein: CASTHPRDQETQYF.

This clonotype has ten or more counts. The chain has TRBV11-2 and TRBJ2-7; the match to TRBD2 covers 9 bases. The CDR3 runs 15 residues. V shed 5 bases, J shed 0 bases, and the junction held 5 bases outside the gene matches. Looked up from germline, CDR1 is SGHAT and CDR2 is FQNNGV. The CDR3 coding sequence is TGTGCCAGCAGCGATAGCGGGAGTCGCTCCTACGAGCAGTACTTC. Translated, it gives CASSDSGSRSYEQYF. Complete variable domain (other parts from reference TRBV11-2 and TRBJ2-7): EAGVAQSPRYKIIEKRQSVAFWCNPISGHATLYWYQQILGQGPKLLIQFQNNGVVDDSQLPKDRFSAERLKGVDSTLKIQPAKLEDSAVYLCASSDSGSRSYEQYFGPGTRLTVT.

This clonotype has a count of ten or more. The rearrangement uses TRBV29-1 and TRBJ2-7, with TRBD1 matching over 8 bases. This CDR3 contains 14 residues. The germline CDR1 and CDR2 sequences are SQVTM and ANQGSEA. V shed 6 bases and J 4 bases; nucleotides not matched to a gene: 11. The CDR3 nucleotides are TGCAGCGTGTGGTCCGGGACAGGATCTTACGAGCAGTACTTC. Its translation is CSVWSGTGSYEQYF.

V gene TRBV20-1 combines with J gene TRBJ2-3; D possibly corresponds to TRBD1 (6 bases). The CDR3 contains 15 residues. The V end was cut by 1 base, the J end by 2 bases, with 13 bases between. Germline values: CDR1 DFQATT, CDR2 SNEGSKA (reference sequence). CDR3 nucleotide sequence: TGCAGTGCTAGAGCTTCTACAGGGCCCACAGATACGCAGTATTTT. This translates into CSARASTGPTDTQYF.

J is TRBJ1-5 and V is TRBV7-8, with unresolved D. Germline V CDR1 and CDR2: SGHVS, FQNEAQ. The ends were cut back, 5 bases at V and 4 bases at J, with 18 bases in the middle. CDR3 length equals 16 residues. The CDR3 DNA is TGTGCCAGCAGCCCCCGTCCCGGGATGGAAAATCAGCCCCAGCATTTT. Its protein is CASSPRPGMENQPQHF.

In its sample, this clonotype was seen many times. The chain is built from TRBV10-3 and TRBJ2-5, with D tentatively TRBD1 or TRBD2 (5 bases each). Germline V lookup: CDR1 ENHRY, CDR2 SYGVKD. The CDR3 loop spans 14 amino acids. The V end lost 6 bases, the J end lost 5 bases, and 16 bases lay between the germline ends. The CDR3 DNA reads as TGTGCCATCAGCGACAGTGCACTAGGGGAGACCCAGTACTTC. It is translated as CAISDSALGETQYF.

This clonotype was seen many times. The chain is built from TRBV6-5 and TRBJ1-1; TRBD1 might be the D (6 bases). Germline loops: CDR1 MNHEY, CDR2 SVGAGI. Between the trimmed V and J ends, which lost 0 bases and 3 bases, there was a span of 11 bases. The CDR3 sequence is 15 residues long. Here the CDR3 reads CASSYSQGWDTEAFF. CDR3 nucleotides: TGTGCCAGCAGTTACTCGCAGGGGTGGGACACTGAAGCTTTCTTT.

This clonotype was seen many times. CDR3 nucleotides: TGTGCCAGCAGTCGCTCGACAGCGTCCCAAGAGACCCAGTACTTC. This sequence encodes CASSRSTASQETQYF. The rearrangement joins TRBV9 to TRBJ2-5, with a tentative D call TRBD1 (5 bases). CDR3 length: 15 residues. The ends were cut back, 5 bases at V and 1 base at J, with 15 bases in the middle. Germline V lookup: CDR1 SGDLS, CDR2 YYNGEE.

There are many counts of this clonotype. The chain joins TRBV6-5 to TRBJ2-7, with D unresolved. The germline V gene encodes CDR1 MNHEY and CDR2 SVGAGI. CDR3 length: 15 residues. Trimming took 0 bases from V and 0 from J, leaving 9 bases between them. The CDR3 DNA sequence: TGTGCCAGCAGTTACTCGCAGAGCAGCTCCTACGAGCAGTACTTC. Its translation is CASSYSQSSSYEQYF.

This clonotype was seen repeatedly, ten times or more. The chain recombines TRBV29-1 with TRBJ2-7, with a weak D call TRBD2 (7 bases). Looked up from germline, CDR1 is SQVTM and CDR2 is ANQGSEA. V lost 7 bases to trimming and J lost 2 bases, with 12 bases between them. The CDR3 sequence is 12 residues long. CDR3 amino acids: CSAREGAYEQYF. CDR3 in DNA: TGCAGCGCCAGGGAGGGGGCCTACGAGCAGTACTTC.

In this sample, this clonotype turned up many times. This chain joins TRBV30 and TRBJ2-5; the match to TRBD1 covers 8 bases. The J segment lost 5 bases and the V segment lost 0 bases, leaving 8 bases of the junction unmatched. The CDR3 sequence is 15 residues long. The germline V gene encodes CDR1 GTSNPN and CDR2 SVGIG (reference sequence). As DNA, the CDR3 is TGTGCCTGGAGTGTGCAGGGGGCCCTTGGGGAGACCCAGTACTTC. Its protein product is CAWSVQGALGETQYF.

This clonotype was recorded at least ten times. This could be a read error, since a much larger clone is one nucleotide away. The chain is built from TRBV5-1 and TRBJ2-7, with TRBD1 as a possible D gene (5 bases). Trimming removed 0 bases from V and 5 bases from J, with 6 bases in between. Germline V lookup: CDR1 SGHRS, CDR2 YFSETQ. The CDR3 covers 12 residues. The CDR3 loop is CASSLEGNEQYF. The CDR3 DNA sequence: TGCGCCAGCAGCTTGGAGGGGAACGAGCAGTACTTC.

This chain joins TRBV25-1 and TRBJ1-2, with 9 bases that match TRBD1. Germline assignment: CDR1 MGHDK and CDR2 SYGVNS. The CDR3 spans 13 residues. V shed 7 bases, J shed 4 bases, and the junction held 4 bases outside the gene matches. The CDR3 region is CASTEGQGYGYTF. CDR3 sequence (DNA): TGTGCCAGCACCGAGGGACAGGGCTATGGCTACACCTTC.

V is TRBV5-1 and J is TRBJ2-5; 7 bases align to TRBD2. Trimming cost V 4 bases and J 3 bases; bases outside gene matches: 12. CDR1 and CDR2 from the germline V gene are SGHRS and YFSETQ. The CDR3 sequence is 16 residues long. In nucleotides, the CDR3 is TGCGCCAGCAGCATCTTGCCTAGCGGATTTAAAGAGACCCAGTACTTC. Amino acids: CASSILPSGFKETQYF.

In its sample, this clonotype was seen many times. The chain is built from TRBV5-1 and TRBJ1-1; D gene ambiguous. The germline gives CDR1 SGHRS, CDR2 YFSETQ. V lost 4 bases and J lost 3, with 13 bases in between. The CDR3 extends over 14 amino acids. CDR3 loop: CASSLRVPDTEAFF. CDR3 nucleotide sequence: TGCGCCAGCAGCCTACGGGTTCCAGACACTGAAGCTTTCTTT.

This clonotype was recorded at least ten times. The chain joins TRBV9 to TRBJ2-5; TRBD2 aligns across 8 bases. V was clipped by 4 bases and J by 0 bases; unmatched bases: 5. Germline V lookup: CDR1 SGDLS, CDR2 YYNGEE. The CDR3 covers 15 residues. CDR3: CASSHGTRYQETQYF. The CDR3, as DNA: TGTGCCAGCAGCCACGGGACTAGGTACCAAGAGACCCAGTACTTC.